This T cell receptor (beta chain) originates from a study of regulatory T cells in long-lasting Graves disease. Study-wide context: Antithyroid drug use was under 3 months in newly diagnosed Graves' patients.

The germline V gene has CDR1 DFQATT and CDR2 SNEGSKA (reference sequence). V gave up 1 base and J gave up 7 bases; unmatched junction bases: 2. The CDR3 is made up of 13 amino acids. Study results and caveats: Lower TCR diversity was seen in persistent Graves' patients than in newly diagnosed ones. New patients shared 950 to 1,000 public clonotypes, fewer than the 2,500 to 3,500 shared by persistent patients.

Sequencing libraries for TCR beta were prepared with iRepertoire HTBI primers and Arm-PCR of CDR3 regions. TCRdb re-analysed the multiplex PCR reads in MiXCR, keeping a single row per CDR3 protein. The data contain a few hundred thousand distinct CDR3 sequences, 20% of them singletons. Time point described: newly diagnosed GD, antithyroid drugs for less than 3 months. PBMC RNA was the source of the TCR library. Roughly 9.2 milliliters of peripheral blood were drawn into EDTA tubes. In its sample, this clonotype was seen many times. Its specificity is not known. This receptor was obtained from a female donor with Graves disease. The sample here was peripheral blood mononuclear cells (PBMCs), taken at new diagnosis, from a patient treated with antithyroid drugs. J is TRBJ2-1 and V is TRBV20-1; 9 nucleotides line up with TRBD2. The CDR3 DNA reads TGCAGTGCTAGAGCGGGACTAGCAAATGAGCAGTTCTTC. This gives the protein CSARAGLANEQFF.